The 10 T cell receptor beta chains presented below share a single source sample, sequenced in a study of preoperative IRX-2 immunotherapy in early breast cancer. Treatment: preoperative locoregional IRX-2 cytokine immunotherapy. Generated by immunoSEQ multiplex PCR, the TCRdb table keeps only in-frame clones and is missing some. The sample consists of around 28,000 clones, 65% to 85% of them appearing once. The sequencing used lymph node tissue, collected before IRX-2 immunotherapy. These receptors all stem from a human donor with breast cancer.

This chain links TRBV11-3 with TRBJ1-2, with 8 bases matching TRBD1. The CDR3 sequence is 15 residues long. CDR1 and CDR2 (germline): SGHNT, YENEEA. Losses at the gene ends were 6 bases for V and 2 bases for J; bases not matched to a gene: 8. For the CDR3, the DNA is TGTGCCAGCAGATTTAGCACAGGGGGGAACTATGGCTACACCTTC. As protein: CASRFSTGGNYGYTF.

The J gene is TRBJ1-3, the V gene TRBV10-1; TRBD1 matches at 7 bases. CDR1 and CDR2 (germline): WNHNN, SYGVQD (reference sequence). This CDR3 is built from 14 residues. Unmatched junction bases numbered 1, after V lost 5 bases and J lost 0 bases. The DNA of the CDR3 is TGCGCCAGCAGTCCAGGGGGCTCTGGAAACACCATATATTTT. It translates to CASSPGGSGNTIYF.

This clone has only one observation. This sequence joins TRBV7-6 and TRBJ2-1, with 8 bases matching TRBD2. The CDR3 contains 16 residues. The trim removed 5 bases at V and 5 bases at J, leaving 11 bases unmatched. CDR1 and CDR2 (germline): SGHVS, FNYEAQ. DNA for the CDR3: TGTGCCAGCAGCCACCCTCCGGGGGGGGCAGACAATGAGCAGTTCTTC. It yields the protein CASSHPPGGADNEQFF.

This clone has more than one count but fewer than ten. The chain couples TRBV10-2 to TRBJ2-5, with D unclear. The CDR3 covers 13 residues. Germline lookup yields CDR1 WSHSY and CDR2 SAAADI. The V end was cut by 6 bases, the J end by 1 base, with 9 bases between. The DNA for the CDR3 is TGCGCCAGCAGGTTATCCTTCCAAGAGACCCAGTACTTC. Translation gives CASRLSFQETQYF.

The chain couples TRBV19 to TRBJ1-4; D might be TRBD1 (5 bases). The CDR3 is 16 residues long. The V and J ends lost 6 bases and 0 bases respectively, with 14 bases between them. Germline V gene sequence: CDR1 LNHDA, CDR2 SQIVND (reference sequence). CDR3 loop: CASRGRRQATNEKLFF. The CDR3 DNA is TGTGCCAGTAGGGGACGGAGACAAGCAACTAATGAAAAACTGTTTTTT.

This clone was seen a handful of times. The CDR3 protein is CASSPGTSGGTRSYNEQFF. The CDR3 region has the DNA TGTGCCAGCAGCCCGGGGACTAGCGGGGGTACCAGGTCCTACAATGAGCAGTTCTTC. V and J are TRBV11-3 and TRBJ2-1; 14 bases fit TRBD2. This CDR3 is built from 19 residues. Germline V gives CDR1 SGHNT, CDR2 YENEEA. After removal of 5 bases from V and 1 base from J, the junction contained 10 bases not matched to a gene.

The sample holds a few counts of this clone. V usage is TRBV15 and J usage is TRBJ1-3; 7 positions match TRBD1. V dropped 2 bases and J dropped 0; count of bases not matched to a gene: 4. This CDR3 is 16 amino acids long. Germline CDR1 and CDR2: LNHNV and YYDKDF (reference sequence). The CDR3, as DNA: TGTGCCACCAGCAGACGCCGACAGGGCTCTGGAAACACCATATATTTT. It translates to CATSRRRQGSGNTIYF. The full variable domain, its missing parts supplied by reference TRBV15 and TRBJ1-3, is DAMVIQNPRYQVTQFGKPVTLSCSQTLNHNVMYWYQQKSSQAPKLLFHYYDKDFNNEADTPDNFQSRRPNTSFCFLDIRSPGLGDTAMYLCATSRRRQGSGNTIYFGEGSWLTVV.

The chain uses TRBV22-1 and TRBJ2-6. TRBV22-1 counts as a pseudogene. The CDR3 spans 17 residues. CDR3 amino acids: CASSAPGRHSGANVLTF. DNA for the CDR3: TGTGCCAGCAGCGCCCCGGGACGGCACTCTGGGGCCAACGTCCTGACTTTC.

V gene TRBV11-3 combines with J gene TRBJ1-1, with 10 nucleotides matching TRBD1. CDR1 is SGHNT and CDR2 is YENEEA in the germline V gene. V dropped 3 bases and J dropped 9; count of bases not matched to a gene: 7. The CDR3 covers 14 residues. In DNA, the CDR3 is TGTGCCAGCAGCTTGTCCCCGGGACAGGGGAAAGCTTTCTTT. Translated: CASSLSPGQGKAFF.

This chain joins TRBV30 and TRBJ1-6; D not resolved. Germline V gives CDR1 GTSNPN, CDR2 SVGIG (reference sequence). The V gene lost 1 base and the J gene lost 10 bases, with 8 bases spanning the gap. The CDR3 is 12 residues long. The CDR3 protein is CAWSGRSSPLHF. CDR3 DNA sequence: TGTGCCTGGAGTGGCCGCTCCTCACCCCTCCACTTT.